This TCR beta chain is from a study of control samples from healthy donors and cancer patients. Some clones are missing from TCRdb's copy, which holds only in-frame ones; the method was immunoSEQ multiplex PCR. The sample yields some 51,000 clones, approximately 95% seen once. The J segment lost 1 base and the V segment lost 3 bases, leaving 7 bases of the junction unmatched. This CDR3 spans 16 amino acids. Germline V CDR1 and CDR2: SGHAT, FQNNGV. The V call is TRBV11-2, the J call TRBJ2-3, with 7 bases lining up with TRBD2. The TCR originated in a woman in her late teens or twenties in good health. The sequencing input was blood. The CDR3 protein is CASSLGGGFRTDTQYF. DNA of the CDR3: TGTGCCAGCAGCTTGGGCGGGGGTTTCCGCACAGATACGCAGTATTTT.